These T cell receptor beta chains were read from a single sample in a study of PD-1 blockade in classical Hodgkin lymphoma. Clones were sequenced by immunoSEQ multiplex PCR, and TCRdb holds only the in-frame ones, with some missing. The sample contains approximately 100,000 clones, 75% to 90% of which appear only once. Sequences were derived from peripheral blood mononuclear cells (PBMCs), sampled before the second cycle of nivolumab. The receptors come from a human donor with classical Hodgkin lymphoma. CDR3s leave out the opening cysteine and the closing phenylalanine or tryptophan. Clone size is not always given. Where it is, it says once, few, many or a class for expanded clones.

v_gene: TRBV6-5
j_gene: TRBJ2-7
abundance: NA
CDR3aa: ASSTGTPRSEQY

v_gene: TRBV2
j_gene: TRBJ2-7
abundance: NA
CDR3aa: ASSETQGIDEQY

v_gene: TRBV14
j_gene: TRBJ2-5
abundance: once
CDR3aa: ASSQGDLRAQY

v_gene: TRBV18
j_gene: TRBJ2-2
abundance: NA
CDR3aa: ASSPGTGKNGELF

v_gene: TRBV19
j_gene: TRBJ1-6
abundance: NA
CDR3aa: ASQLLGSPLH

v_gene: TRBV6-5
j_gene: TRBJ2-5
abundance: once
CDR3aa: ASSYSRPGQGIQY

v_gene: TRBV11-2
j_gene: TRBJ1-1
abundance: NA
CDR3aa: ASSPWGGTEAF

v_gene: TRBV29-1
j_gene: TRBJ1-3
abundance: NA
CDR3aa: SVELADPGNTIY

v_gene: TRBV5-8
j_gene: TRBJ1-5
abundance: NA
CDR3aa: ASSIGTHNQPQH

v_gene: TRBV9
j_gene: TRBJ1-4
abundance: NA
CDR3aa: ASSNSEGPEKLF

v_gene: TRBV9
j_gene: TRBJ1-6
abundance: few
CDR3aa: ASSVGEGISSYNSPLH

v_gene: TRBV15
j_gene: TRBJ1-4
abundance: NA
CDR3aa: ATSGNRIFKLF

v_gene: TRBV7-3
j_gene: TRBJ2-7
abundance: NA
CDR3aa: ASSLDGTGLYEQY

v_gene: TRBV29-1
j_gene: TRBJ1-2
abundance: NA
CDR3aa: SVPSTGDLSVGGYT

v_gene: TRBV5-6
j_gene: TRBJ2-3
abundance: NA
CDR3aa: ASSGPEDALTDTQY

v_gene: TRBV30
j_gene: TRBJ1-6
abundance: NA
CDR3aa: AGDRGLSSYNSPLH

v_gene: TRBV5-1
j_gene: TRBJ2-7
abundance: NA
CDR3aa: ASSLLGGTYEQY

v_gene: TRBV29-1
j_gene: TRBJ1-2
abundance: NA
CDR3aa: SGEGVYGYT

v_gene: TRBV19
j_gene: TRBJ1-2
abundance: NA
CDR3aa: ASKTGMTYGYT

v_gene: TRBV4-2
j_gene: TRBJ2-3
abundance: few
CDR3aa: ASRSQTLSDTQY

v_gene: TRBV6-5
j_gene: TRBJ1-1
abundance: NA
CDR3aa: ASRLEETMNTEAF

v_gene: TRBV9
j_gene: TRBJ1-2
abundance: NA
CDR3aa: ASSALWGDRGYT

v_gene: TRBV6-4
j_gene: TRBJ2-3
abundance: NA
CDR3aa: ASSDSASGSTDTQY

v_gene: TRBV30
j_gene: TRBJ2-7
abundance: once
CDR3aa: AWSVTDPTAWSYEQY

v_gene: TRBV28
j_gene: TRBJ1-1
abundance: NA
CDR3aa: ASSLSSETNTEAF

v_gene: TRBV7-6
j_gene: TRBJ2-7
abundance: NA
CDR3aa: ASSYAPGTGGREPYEQY

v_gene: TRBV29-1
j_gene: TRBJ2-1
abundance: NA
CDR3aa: SVEVGPSYNEQF

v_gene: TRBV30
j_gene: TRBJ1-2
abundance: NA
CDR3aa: ASPEAEANYGYT